The sample holds one count of the clone carrying this TCR beta chain. This specimen belongs to a study of shared clonotypes between healthy human individuals. Produced via immunoSEQ multiplex PCR; TCRdb's table is partial and in-frame only. The sample contains 730,000 or so clones, less than 80% of which appear only once. The sequence derives from a woman aged 25-40 years in good health. Sequencing was done on a sample of memory CD4+ T cells sorted from blood. The sample's subset: CD45RA-negative fraction.

Written as DNA, the CDR3 is TGTGCCAGCAGTTTATTGGGGATCTCTGGAAACACCATATATTTT. Translated, it gives CASSLLGISGNTIYF. The chain uses TRBV28 and TRBJ1-3; D is unresolved. In germline, CDR1 is MDHEN, CDR2 SYDVKM. The CDR3 extends over 15 amino acids. Trimming cost V 1 base and J 0 bases, with 7 bases left between them.